This is a list of T cell receptor beta chains from one sample in a study of blood T cell repertoires in COVID-19. The assay was immunoSEQ multiplex PCR, and TCRdb's table has in-frame clones only and misses some. There are 100,000 or so clones in the sample; around 90% occur only once, and approximately 2.9% lies in the top ten. The sample was peripheral blood. All receptors come from a man aged 50-60 years with active or convalescent COVID-19. Each CDR3 is given with its conserved first and last residue. The order of the fields is clone size, V gene, D gene, J gene, CDR3 DNA, CDR3 protein. A D gene is named only where the DNA matches it firmly. Where a row states a size, it is once, few, many or the class of an expanded clone; other rows omit it.

NA	TRBV7-8	NA	TRBJ1-1	TGTGCTGGGGCAGGGGCGGTGAACACTGAAGCTTTCTTT	CAGAGAVNTEAFF
NA	TRBV7-9	TRBD1	TRBJ1-3	TGTGCCAGCAGCACCCTCGGGACAGGGGGCATAGACACCATATATTTT	CASSTLGTGGIDTIYF
few	TRBV7-9	TRBD1	TRBJ2-3	TGTGCCAGCAGCCTCTTCGGGACAGGAGGCGTAGATACGCAGTATTTT	CASSLFGTGGVDTQYF
NA	TRBV20-1	NA	TRBJ2-7	TGCAGTGCTAGGGAGGGGAGAGAGCAGTACTTC	CSAREGREQYF
NA	TRBV4-2	TRBD1	TRBJ1-3	TGTGCCAGCAGCCAAGTAAGGACAGGGGGAGGAAACACCATATATTTT	CASSQVRTGGGNTIYF
NA	TRBV6-5	NA	TRBJ1-6	TGTGCCAGCAGACAGTCCTATAATTCACCCCTCCACTTT	CASRQSYNSPLHF
NA	TRBV19	NA	TRBJ2-2	TGTGCCAGTAGTACCCAGGGGTCTGCGAACACCGGGGAGCTGTTTTTT	CASSTQGSANTGELFF
NA	TRBV5-1	NA	TRBJ2-5	TGCGCCAGCAGCTTGTCTGGCTCCGGAGGGCCCCAGTACTTC	CASSLSGSGGPQYF
NA	TRBV30	TRBD1	TRBJ1-3	TGTGCCTGGTCGTACTATGCCACAGGGGGCACTGGAAACACCATATATTTT	CAWSYYATGGTGNTIYF
NA	TRBV28	TRBD1	TRBJ1-2	TGTGCAACCGGAACAGGGGGCATGAACTATGGCTACACCTTC	CATGTGGMNYGYTF
NA	TRBV5-6	TRBD1	TRBJ1-2	TGTGCCAGCAGCTTTGGGGACAGGGGGCAAGGCTACACCTTC	CASSFGDRGQGYTF
NA	TRBV2	NA	TRBJ1-2	TGTGCCAGCAGTGAACAAACAGGTTCCTATGGCTACACCTTC	CASSEQTGSYGYTF
NA	TRBV29-1	TRBD1	TRBJ1-2	TGCAGCGTTGAACGGGGACAGGGGGGAGGCTACACCTTC	CSVERGQGGGYTF
NA	TRBV3-1/TRBV3-2	NA	TRBJ1-6	TGTGCCAGCAGCCAAGTGTCACAGGGAAAATCACCCCTCCACTTT	CASSQVSQGKSPLHF
NA	TRBV3-1/TRBV3-2	TRBD2	TRBJ2-7	TGTGCCAGCAGCGAATGGACTAGGTCCTACGAGCAGTACTTC	CASSEWTRSYEQYF
NA	TRBV7-9	TRBD2	TRBJ2-3	TGTGCCAGCAGCTTGTCCGGGGGGGGCCAAGATACGCAGTATTTT	CASSLSGGGQDTQYF
NA	TRBV20-1	NA	TRBJ1-2	TGCACTGCGAGTCATAACTATGGCTACACCTTC	CTASHNYGYTF
NA	TRBV11-2	NA	TRBJ2-1	TGTGCCAGCAGCTTCGACGGGACTGGCACCCCGGATGAGCAGTTCTTC	CASSFDGTGTPDEQFF